One sample yielded the 11 T cell receptor beta chains listed below, sequenced in a study of OX40 agonist ivuxolimab in advanced cancers. Measured with immunoSEQ multiplex PCR; TCRdb has only the in-frame clones, and not every one. The sample lists fewer than 85,000 clones, over 80% occurring once. The sample consisted of CD4+ or CD8+ T cells sorted from blood, taken in a trial of the OX40 agonist ivuxolimab. These receptors were collected from an adult with an advanced solid tumor such as melanoma, head and neck, liver or kidney cancer.

V usage is TRBV5-4 and J usage is TRBJ1-4; D call uncertain. Looked up from germline, CDR1 is SGHNT and CDR2 is YYREEE (reference sequence). This CDR3 contains 14 residues. Trimming took off 0 bases at V and 5 bases at J, with 8 bases between the two ends. In DNA form, the CDR3 reads TGTGCCAGCAGCTTGGGACTGAGAAATGAAAAACTGTTTTTT. It codes for CASSLGLRNEKLFF.

This sequence joins TRBV5-8 and TRBJ1-6; TRBD1 aligns across 12 bases. Germline CDR1 and CDR2: SGHTS and YDEGEE. The CDR3 is 17 residues long. After removal of 1 base from V and 9 bases from J, the junction contained 8 bases not matched to a gene. For the CDR3, the DNA is TGTGCCAGCAGCTTGCCCGGGACAGGGGGCTGGTTTTCACCCCTCCACTTT. This encodes CASSLPGTGGWFSPLHF.

The rearrangement joins TRBV5-1 to TRBJ1-1, with TRBD1 matching over 8 bases. V lost 0 bases to trimming and J lost 2 bases; unmatched junction nucleotides: 3. Germline V CDR1 and CDR2: SGHRS, YFSETQ. CDR3 length equals 15 residues. The CDR3 DNA reads TGCGCCAGCAGCTTGGGAACAGGGGGAAACACTGAAGCTTTCTTT. The encoded protein is CASSLGTGGNTEAFF.

The chain couples TRBV5-4 to TRBJ1-5, with 7 bases that match TRBD1. With V trimmed by 3 bases and J by 0 bases, 3 bases remained unmatched. This CDR3 contains 15 residues. Germline V gene lookup returns CDR1 SGHNT and CDR2 YYREEE (reference sequence). The CDR3 region has the DNA TGTGCCAGCAGCTGGGGACAGACTAGCAATCAGCCCCAGCATTTT. This sequence encodes CASSWGQTSNQPQHF.

The table lists this clone with a few counts. This chain links TRBV19 with TRBJ1-6, with D unresolved. The CDR3 spans 15 residues. Germline lookup yields CDR1 LNHDA and CDR2 SQIVND (reference sequence). V shed 3 bases and J shed 6 bases, with 12 bases lying between them. As DNA, the CDR3 is TGTGCCAGTAGTATTATCCCGGGCCGTAATTCACCCCTCCACTTT. Its protein is CASSIIPGRNSPLHF.

J is TRBJ2-3 and V is TRBV29-1; 8 nucleotides match TRBD2. Germline assignment: CDR1 SQVTM and CDR2 ANQGSEA. V dropped 4 bases and J dropped 0; count of bases not matched to a gene: 9. The CDR3 has 16 amino acids. CDR3 region: CSVGDGRGGSTDTQYF. CDR3 in DNA: TGCAGCGTTGGAGATGGTCGGGGGGGGAGCACAGATACGCAGTATTTT.

The chain employs TRBV23-1 and TRBJ2-3; D is ambiguous. TRBV23-1 belongs to the ORF category, with a function that is uncertain. The CDR3 spans 12 residues. Trimming left V 7 bases short and J 2 bases short, with 7 bases between. The CDR3 reads CASNSLTDTQYF. CDR3 DNA: TGCGCCAGCAACAGTCTCACAGATACGCAGTATTTT.

This chain joins TRBV5-1 and TRBJ2-3; D call uncertain. The CDR3 extends over 12 amino acids. The V end was cut by 4 bases, the J end by 4 bases, with 7 bases between. Germline CDR1 SGHRS, CDR2 YFSETQ. The CDR3 region is CASSPESDTQYF. In nucleotides, the CDR3 is TGCGCCAGCAGCCCAGAGTCAGATACGCAGTATTTT.

This clone was observed a handful of times. The chain combines TRBV6-5 with TRBJ1-6; D is unresolved. Per germline, CDR1 MNHEY and CDR2 SVGAGI. The CDR3 runs 14 residues. V lost 7 bases to trimming and J lost 7 bases, with 14 bases between them. CDR3 DNA sequence: TGTGCCAGCACTCCTCGAGGGTCGAATTCACCCCTCCACTTT. Its protein is CASTPRGSNSPLHF.

The J gene is TRBJ1-4, the V gene TRBV18; D not certain. The germline V gene encodes CDR1 KGHSH and CDR2 LQKENI. This CDR3 has 16 residues. V lost 4 bases to trimming and J lost 2 bases, with 14 bases between them. CDR3 DNA sequence: TGTGCCAGCTCACTCCGGAGGGAAGTCACTAATGAAAAACTGTTTTTT. Translating gives CASSLRREVTNEKLFF.

The chain links TRBV5-4 to TRBJ2-1, with D perhaps matching TRBD1 or TRBD2 (5 bases each). Per the germline V gene, CDR1 is SGHNT and CDR2 is YYREEE (reference sequence). V lost 1 base to trimming and J lost 8 bases, with 7 bases between them. This CDR3 contains 12 residues. This CDR3 reads CASSLMGDEQFF. CDR3 in DNA: TGTGCCAGCAGCTTGATGGGGGATGAGCAGTTCTTC.